Listed here are 11 T cell receptor beta chains from one sample, sequenced in a study of early stage breast cancer tumors. Repertoires were generated with immunoSEQ multiplex PCR, while TCRdb's copy carries only in-frame clones and drops some. The table records some 47,000 clones, roughly 83% of them present only once. Sequenced input: blood. The receptors derive from a person between 45 and 65 years old with breast cancer.

The V call is TRBV11-3, the J call TRBJ2-7, with D uncertain. CDR3 length: 15 residues. CDR1 and CDR2 (germline): SGHNT, YENEEA. V was pared by 1 base and J by 6 bases, with 16 bases between. In nucleotides, the CDR3 is TGTGCCAGCAGCTTAGGTTTTGGGAAGAGTAGCGAGCAGTACTTC. Residues: CASSLGFGKSSEQYF.

DNA of the CDR3: TGTGCCAGCAGCGTAGGACGGGGGACTAATGAAAAACTGTTTTTT. Amino acids: CASSVGRGTNEKLFF. The chain uses TRBV9 and TRBJ1-4, with D possibly matching TRBD1 (5 bases). The CDR3 covers 15 residues. The germline V and J ends were trimmed by 0 bases and 2 bases, with 8 bases remaining between them. Germline assignment: CDR1 SGDLS and CDR2 YYNGEE. Combining the CDR3 with reference TRBV9 and TRBJ1-4 gives the whole variable domain DSGVTQTPKHLITATGQRVTLRCSPRSGDLSVYWYQQSLDQGLQFLIQYYNGEERAKGNILERFSAQQFPDLHSELNLSSLELGDSALYFCASSVGRGTNEKLFFGSGTQLSVL.

The chain employs TRBV19 and TRBJ2-2, with 11 nucleotides matching TRBD2. Germline V gene lookup returns CDR1 LNHDA and CDR2 SQIVND (reference sequence). The J segment lost 3 bases and the V segment lost 9 bases, leaving 6 bases of the junction unmatched. This CDR3 has 15 residues. Written as DNA, the CDR3 is TGTGCCAGCAGAACTAGCGGGGGATACACCGGGGAGCTGTTTTTT. Its translation is CASRTSGGYTGELFF.

V gene TRBV29-1 combines with J gene TRBJ1-4, with 7 bases matching TRBD1. CDR1 is SQVTM and CDR2 is ANQGSEA in the germline V gene. The V and J ends lost 7 bases and 8 bases, in that order; junction bases with no gene match: 10. The CDR3 is made up of 13 amino acids. CDR3 DNA: TGCAGCGCCCTTAGACAGGGAGGGGAAAAACTGTTTTTT. Amino acids: CSALRQGGEKLFF.

This chain links TRBV19 with TRBJ2-5; the D gene is possibly TRBD2 (7 bases). With 3 bases removed from V and 1 base from J, the gap between germline ends came to 15 bases. Germline V gene lookup returns CDR1 LNHDA and CDR2 SQIVND (reference sequence). This CDR3 has 16 amino acids. CDR3 amino acids: CASSMTSRGIQETQYF. The DNA for the CDR3 is TGTGCCAGTAGTATGACTAGCAGGGGAATCCAAGAGACCCAGTACTTC. Variable domain in full (rest from reference TRBV19 and TRBJ2-5): DGGITQSPKYLFRKEGQNVTLSCEQNLNHDAMYWYRQDPGQGLRLIYYSQIVNDFQKGDIAEGYSVSREKKESFPLTVTSAQKNPTAFYLCASSMTSRGIQETQYFGPGTRLLVL.

This chain connects TRBV7-9 to TRBJ1-1; D gene unclear. V dropped 5 bases and J dropped 0 bases, with 7 bases sitting between them. Looked up from germline, CDR1 is SEHNR and CDR2 is FQNEAQ (reference sequence). The CDR3 is 13 amino acids. CDR3 sequence reads: CASSRLMNTEAFF. CDR3 sequence (DNA): TGTGCCAGCAGCCGCCTTATGAACACTGAAGCTTTCTTT.

The chain combines TRBV19 with TRBJ2-1, with D hard to call. The length of the CDR3 is 15 residues. Trimming removed 2 bases at V and 3 bases at J, with 11 bases between. From germline, CDR1 is LNHDA and CDR2 SQIVND (reference sequence). The CDR3 sequence is CASSIRANDYNEQFF. For the CDR3, the DNA is TGTGCCAGTAGTATAAGGGCTAATGACTACAATGAGCAGTTCTTC. Variable domain in full (rest from reference TRBV19 and TRBJ2-1): DGGITQSPKYLFRKEGQNVTLSCEQNLNHDAMYWYRQDPGQGLRLIYYSQIVNDFQKGDIAEGYSVSREKKESFPLTVTSAQKNPTAFYLCASSIRANDYNEQFFGPGTRLTVL.

This clone came up a few times. J is TRBJ1-3 and V is TRBV20-1; no clear D. The CDR3 extends over 11 amino acids. Germline values: CDR1 DFQATT, CDR2 SNEGSKA (reference sequence). The V gene lost 3 bases and the J gene lost 3 bases, with 3 bases spanning the gap. CDR3 DNA: TGCAGTGCTAGGGGTGGAAACACCATATATTTT. Translating gives CSARGGNTIYF.

V gene TRBV30 combines with J gene TRBJ2-5, with D perhaps being TRBD1 or TRBD2 (5 bases each). V gave up 2 bases and J gave up 7 bases, with 14 bases separating them. The CDR3 extends over 13 amino acids. CDR1 GTSNPN and CDR2 SVGIG come from the germline V gene (reference sequence). CDR3 nucleotide sequence: TGTGCCTGGAGTCCGGGACCCTCGGGGACCCAGTACTTC. It yields the protein CAWSPGPSGTQYF.

This chain connects TRBV4-1 to TRBJ1-5; no definite D call. Germline V gene data show CDR1 as MGHRA and CDR2 as YSYEKL. The CDR3 runs to 15 residues. V dropped 0 bases and J dropped 7 bases, with 13 bases sitting between them. The CDR3 coding sequence is TGCGCCAGCAGCCAAGATTCGGGTGGAGGACAGCCCCAGCATTTT. Encoded protein: CASSQDSGGGQPQHF.

The V gene is TRBV5-1, the J gene TRBJ2-7, with D possibly matching TRBD1 (5 bases). V lost 6 bases and J lost 0, with 10 bases in between. CDR3 length: 13 amino acids. Per germline, CDR1 SGHRS and CDR2 YFSETQ. Here the CDR3 DNA reads TGCGCCAGCACTACCGACAGCTCCTACGAGCAGTACTTC. Amino acid sequence: CASTTDSSYEQYF.